The 13 T cell receptor beta chains below all came from one sample that was sequenced in a study of T cell clonotyping in hematopoietic cell transplantation. Using immunoSEQ multiplex PCR, the repertoire was profiled, and TCRdb retains in-frame clones only, with some absent. The data contain approximately 13,000 clones, roughly 83% of them singletons. The sample was PBMCs, taken 100 days after allogeneic stem cell transplant. The origin of the receptors is a female patient aged 40 to 55 who had an allogeneic stem cell transplant from a related donor, so T cells may come from the graft donor. Some clones in this sample may be carry-over from other donors' samples.

The chain carries TRBV14 and TRBJ2-3, with D maybe TRBD2 (6 bases). CDR1 is SGHDN, CDR2 FVKESK, per germline. Trimming cost V 0 bases and J 7 bases, with 20 bases left between them. This CDR3 is built from 17 residues. This chain's CDR3 is CASSQEWDSGLAYTQYF. CDR3 in DNA: TGTGCCAGCAGCCAAGAGTGGGACTCCGGCCTTGCGTATACGCAGTATTTT.

CDR3 sequence (DNA): TGTGCCAGTACCGGTGGTGAGTATAGCAATCAGCCCCAGCATTTT. Protein sequence: CASTGGEYSNQPQHF. The rearrangement links TRBV19 to TRBJ1-5; the D is unclear. Trimming took 7 bases from V and 0 from J, leaving 13 bases between them. Germline CDR1 and CDR2: LNHDA and SQIVND (reference sequence). The CDR3 totals 15 residues.

This clone has just a few counts. V usage is TRBV27 and J usage is TRBJ1-1; D is possibly TRBD1 (5 bases). Germline V CDR1 and CDR2: MNHEY, SMNVEV (reference sequence). Trimming removed 2 bases from V and 2 bases from J, with 9 bases in between. This CDR3 is 14 amino acids long. This CDR3 reads CASSLAGSNTEAFF. The DNA of the CDR3 is TGTGCCAGCAGTTTAGCAGGGTCAAACACTGAAGCTTTCTTT.

The chain combines TRBV6-6 with TRBJ2-3; D is uncertain. This CDR3 is 12 amino acids long. V lost 4 bases and J 6 bases, leaving 8 bases between the germline ends. In germline, CDR1 is MNHNY, CDR2 SVGAGI (reference sequence). CDR3 in DNA: TGTGCCAGCAGTTTCACCGGGGATACGCAGTATTTT. It yields the protein CASSFTGDTQYF.

This chain uses TRBV19 with TRBJ1-1; tentatively, D is TRBD1 (6 bases). This CDR3 contains 15 residues. Per germline, CDR1 LNHDA and CDR2 SQIVND (reference sequence). Between the trimmed V and J ends, which lost 1 base and 3 bases, there was a span of 12 bases. DNA of the CDR3: TGTGCCAGTAGTATAGCCAGGGGTATGGACACTGAAGCTTTCTTT. It codes for CASSIARGMDTEAFF.

The J gene is TRBJ1-1, the V gene TRBV29-1; a possible D gene is TRBD1 (6 bases). V lost 6 bases to trimming and J lost 6 bases, with 17 bases between them. The CDR3 extends over 13 amino acids. CDR1 SQVTM and CDR2 ANQGSEA come from the germline V gene. CDR3 sequence (DNA): TGCAGCGTCGCCAGGGGATGGGGAGCTGAAGCTTTCTTT. It is translated as CSVARGWGAEAFF.

The chain carries TRBV10-1 and TRBJ1-2, with TRBD1 identical over 7 bases. V trimming: 2 bases; J trimming: 3 bases; junction bases outside the gene matches: 0. The CDR3 loop spans 13 amino acids. Looked up from germline, CDR1 is WNHNN and CDR2 is SYGVQD (reference sequence). CDR3 region: CASSEGTDYGYTF. The CDR3 bases are TGCGCCAGCAGTGAGGGGACAGACTATGGCTACACCTTC.

This clone was observed once. The chain is built from TRBV7-3 and TRBJ2-7; TRBD2 might be the D (6 bases). CDR3 length equals 14 residues. V was clipped by 2 bases and J by 0 bases, with 8 bases between them. Germline-derived CDR1 and CDR2 are SGHTA and FQGTGA. The CDR3 nucleotides are TGTGCCAGCAGCTTAGTGGGGGGCTCCTACGAGCAGTACTTC. Its translation is CASSLVGGSYEQYF.

The CDR3 spells CASSALRNTEAFF. The CDR3 DNA reads TGTGCCAGCAGCGCGCTCAGGAACACTGAAGCTTTCTTT. This chain links TRBV9 with TRBJ1-1; D ambiguous. CDR3 length: 13 residues. Between the trimmed V and J ends, which lost 3 bases and 1 base, there was a span of 7 bases. Germline CDR1 reads SGDLS; CDR2 reads YYNGEE.

The genes are TRBV11-3 and TRBJ1-2; D not resolved. Trimming took 4 bases from V and 5 from J, leaving 11 bases between them. The CDR3 loop spans 13 amino acids. CDR1 and CDR2 (germline): SGHNT, YENEEA. The CDR3 bases are TGTGCCAGCAGCTCACCCTCCGGATATGGCTACACCTTC. This translates into CASSSPSGYGYTF.

V and J are TRBV11-3 and TRBJ2-1; no definite D call. V gave up 0 bases and J gave up 0 bases, with 6 bases separating them. The CDR3 has 15 amino acids. From germline, CDR1 is SGHNT and CDR2 YENEEA. CDR3 coding DNA: TGTGCCAGCAGCTTAGACTCCAGCTCCTACAATGAGCAGTTCTTC. As protein: CASSLDSSSYNEQFF.

This sequence joins TRBV5-1 and TRBJ2-7; D not certain. CDR1 is SGHRS and CDR2 is YFSETQ in the germline V gene. The CDR3 runs 13 residues. V gave up 5 bases and J gave up 3 bases, with 12 bases separating them. The CDR3, as DNA: TGCGCCAGCAGGCCCTCCCCCGACTACGAGCAGTACTTC. Protein sequence: CASRPSPDYEQYF.

This clone is termed large. This sequence joins TRBV25-1 and TRBJ1-2, with no clear D. The germline CDR1 and CDR2 sequences are MGHDK and SYGVNS. The CDR3 loop spans 14 amino acids. The V gene lost 3 bases and the J gene lost 7 bases, with 15 bases spanning the gap. The CDR3 spells CASSELGSVFGYTF. DNA of the CDR3: TGTGCCAGCAGTGAGCTCGGGTCGGTATTTGGCTACACCTTC.